What follows describes a single T cell receptor beta chain. The antigen is undetermined. The data originate from a study of blood T cells in healthy people across ages. General study points: Older individuals had lower TCR beta diversity per million T cells (the decline was roughly linear). Both higher diversity and more naive CD4+ cells marked long-lived donors when set against aged donors. The study regarded diversity estimates from one million T cells as underestimates.

With a J-beta primer mix and a sample-barcoded 5' primer, a second PCR ran about 7 to 12 cycles. Sequencing of every sample gave 2.5 million or more CDR3-containing paired-end reads. TCRdb re-analysed the 5' RACE reads in MiXCR, keeping a single row per CDR3 protein. The sample includes just over 800,000 distinct CDR3 sequences, around 62% of them seen just once. The germline gives CDR1 SNHLY, CDR2 FYNNEI. J gave up 2 bases and V 7 bases, and 9 bases lay outside the gene matches. The CDR3 has 15 residues. Sequencing was performed on blood. The chain couples TRBV2 to TRBJ2-7, with 9 bases that match TRBD2. The sequence came from a man aged 25-45 years in good health. The CDR3 region is CASTRETSGTYEQYF. For the CDR3, the DNA is TGTGCCAGCACCAGAGAGACTAGCGGTACCTACGAGCAGTACTTC.